These 21 T cell receptor beta chains came from one sample sequenced in a study of shared clonotypes between healthy human individuals. Data came from immunoSEQ multiplex PCR; TCRdb stores just in-frame clones and leaves some out. Of about half a million clones in the sample, around 80% were seen once. The sequenced sample consisted of PBMCs. The source of these receptors is a woman in her thirties or forties in good health. Some clones in this sample may be carry-over from other donors' samples.

This rearrangement joins TRBV7-3 to TRBJ2-1; D unclear. The V end lost 1 base, the J end lost 7 bases, and 11 bases lay between the germline ends. Germline V CDR1 and CDR2: SGHTA, FQGTGA. This CDR3 contains 14 residues. DNA for the CDR3: TGTGCCAGCAGCTTAAAAGGGTCATTGAATGAGCAGTTCTTC. Its translation is CASSLKGSLNEQFF. Full variable domain (remainder filled in from reference TRBV7-3 and TRBJ2-1): GAGVSQTPSNKVTEKGKYVELRCDPISGHTALYWYRQSLGQGPEFLIYFQGTGAADDSGLPNDRFFAVRPEGSVSTLKIQRTERGDSAVYLCASSLKGSLNEQFFGPGTRLTVL.

Notes on this clone: This clone may be a read error of a much larger clone one base away. The same CDR3 can be traced to other DNA sequences in this sample. The V call is TRBV11-2, the J call TRBJ2-5; D unclear. Trimming removed 6 bases from V and 0 bases from J, with 8 bases in between. Germline V gives CDR1 SGHAT, CDR2 FQNNGV. The length of the CDR3 is 13 residues. DNA for the CDR3: TGTGCCAGCAGTCTACAGTACCAAGAGACCCAGTACTTC. Protein: CASSLQYQETQYF.

This chain links TRBV19 with TRBJ2-3, with 10 bases that match TRBD2. CDR3 length equals 18 residues. The germline gives CDR1 LNHDA, CDR2 SQIVND (reference sequence). Trimming at V came to 9 bases and at J to 0 bases, leaving 15 bases not matched to a gene. The CDR3 DNA is TGTGCCAGCTCTACCATAGCGGGAGGACCTATTAGCACAGATACGCAGTATTTT. This encodes CASSTIAGGPISTDTQYF.

This chain links TRBV7-3 with TRBJ2-3; D might be TRBD2 (6 bases). Germline V gives CDR1 SGHTA, CDR2 FQGTGA. The V and J ends lost 8 bases and 6 bases respectively, with 15 bases between them. CDR3 length equals 13 residues. CDR3 region: CASGDSAGDTQYF. The CDR3 nucleotides read TGTGCCAGCGGGGACTCGGCGGGGGATACGCAGTATTTT.

The J gene is TRBJ2-4, the V gene TRBV18, with TRBD2 matching 11 bases. The CDR3 extends over 17 amino acids. V gave up 0 bases and J gave up 5 bases; unmatched junction bases: 6. Germline-derived CDR1 and CDR2 are KGHSH and LQKENI. The CDR3: CASSPPRTSGRENIQYF. CDR3 nucleotides: TGTGCCAGCTCACCACCAAGGACTAGCGGGCGCGAAAACATTCAGTACTTC.

In this sample, this clone turned up a few times. The chain joins TRBV27 to TRBJ2-7, with 9 nucleotides matching TRBD1. The germline V gene encodes CDR1 MNHEY and CDR2 SMNVEV (reference sequence). This CDR3 region has 14 residues. The V and J ends lost 11 bases and 4 bases, in that order; junction bases with no gene match: 12. The CDR3 loop reads CACSRAGQGYEQYF. The CDR3 DNA sequence: TGTGCCTGCTCCCGCGCGGGACAGGGTTACGAGCAGTACTTC.

The chain joins TRBV7-9 to TRBJ2-7; no firm D call. This CDR3 region has 13 residues. Germline loops: CDR1 SEHNR, CDR2 FQNEAQ (reference sequence). V was trimmed by 5 bases and J by 4 bases, leaving 12 bases between them. The CDR3 sequence is CASSPGSLYEQYF. The CDR3 region has the DNA TGTGCCAGCAGCCCCGGCAGCCTATACGAGCAGTACTTC.

The chain joins TRBV19 to TRBJ2-1, with 14 bases that match TRBD2. The CDR3 has 14 amino acids. V was clipped by 10 bases and J by 10 bases; unmatched bases: 9. The germline CDR1 and CDR2 sequences are LNHDA and SQIVND (reference sequence). DNA for the CDR3: TGTGCCACCCAGGGACTAGCGGGAGCGCGGGAGCAGTTCTTC. Translating gives CATQGLAGAREQFF. Variable domain in full (rest from reference TRBV19 and TRBJ2-1): DGGITQSPKYLFRKEGQNVTLSCEQNLNHDAMYWYRQDPGQGLRLIYYSQIVNDFQKGDIAEGYSVSREKKESFPLTVTSAQKNPTAFYLCATQGLAGAREQFFGPGTRLTVL.

The chain recombines TRBV2 with TRBJ2-4; 7 bases map to TRBD1. V lost 8 bases, J lost 8 bases, and 9 bases stayed unmatched. CDR1 and CDR2 (germline): SNHLY, FYNNEI. CDR3 size: 13 residues. CDR3 loop: CASLGGHGDIQYF. CDR3 bases: TGTGCCAGCCTAGGGGGCCATGGGGACATTCAGTACTTC.

The genes are TRBV7-9 and TRBJ2-3, with D unresolved. The V and J ends lost 4 bases and 2 bases respectively, with 10 bases between them. Per germline, CDR1 SEHNR and CDR2 FQNEAQ (reference sequence). The length of the CDR3 is 14 residues. The CDR3 nucleotides read TGTGCCAGCAGCTATAGAGTTTCCACAGATACGCAGTATTTT. This codes for CASSYRVSTDTQYF.

The table lists this clone with a few counts. This chain links TRBV27 with TRBJ1-1; TRBD1 agrees at 8 bases. After removal of 3 bases from V and 5 bases from J, the junction contained 14 bases not matched to a gene. The germline CDR1 and CDR2 sequences are MNHEY and SMNVEV (reference sequence). CDR3 length equals 17 residues. The CDR3 sequence is CASSLSALVRGLTEAFF. In DNA form, the CDR3 reads TGTGCCAGCAGTTTGTCGGCGCTCGTCAGGGGGCTTACTGAAGCTTTCTTT.

The chain couples TRBV4-3 to TRBJ2-7; D may match TRBD1 or TRBD2 (5 bases each). Germline V gene data show CDR1 as LGHNA and CDR2 as YSLEER. This CDR3 region has 14 residues. V lost 5 bases and J 6 bases, leaving 17 bases between the germline ends. CDR3 sequence: CASSRIGGTGEQYF. The CDR3 coding sequence is TGCGCCAGCAGCAGAATTGGGGGTACAGGCGAGCAGTACTTC.

The chain combines TRBV6-1 with TRBJ2-1; D remains unclear. The germline V and J ends were trimmed by 6 bases and 4 bases, with 4 bases remaining between them. Germline assignment: CDR1 MNHNS and CDR2 SASEGT. This CDR3 is 11 amino acids long. The DNA of the CDR3 is TGTGCCAGCAGAGATTACAATGAGCAGTTCTTC. This sequence encodes CASRDYNEQFF.

This clone was seen just once. V gene TRBV10-3 combines with J gene TRBJ1-5; TRBD1 agrees at 10 bases. There are 13 residues in the CDR3. The V and J ends lost 7 bases and 5 bases, in that order; junction bases with no gene match: 2. CDR1 is ENHRY, CDR2 SYGVKD, per germline. The CDR3 region has the DNA TGTGCCATCAAGGGGACAGGGGATCAGCCCCAGCATTTT. It is translated as CAIKGTGDQPQHF.

The rearrangement links TRBV2 to TRBJ2-2; 10 positions agree with TRBD1. The germline CDR1 and CDR2 sequences are SNHLY and FYNNEI. The junction had 4 bases not matched to a gene; V was cut back by 4 bases and J by 5 bases. This CDR3 region has 15 residues. CDR3 loop: CASSGGQGGTGELFF. DNA for the CDR3: TGTGCCAGCAGTGGCGGACAGGGGGGAACCGGGGAGCTGTTTTTT.

The rearrangement links TRBV5-1 to TRBJ1-4, with D tentatively TRBD1 (5 bases). V shed 3 bases and J shed 7 bases, with 16 bases lying between them. The germline CDR1 and CDR2 sequences are SGHRS and YFSETQ. This CDR3 has 15 residues. The CDR3 DNA is TGCGCCAGCAGCTGGGCCGGGGGAGGTGGTGAAAAACTGTTTTTT. Translated: CASSWAGGGGEKLFF.

This clone showed up just once. The rearrangement uses TRBV29-1 and TRBJ2-7; 9 bases match TRBD1. Germline assignment: CDR1 SQVTM and CDR2 ANQGSEA. The trim removed 1 base at V and 4 bases at J, leaving 8 bases unmatched. This CDR3 is 15 amino acids long. The CDR3 here is CSVEVLQQGAYEQYF. The CDR3 DNA follows: TGCAGCGTTGAAGTCCTACAACAGGGGGCGTACGAGCAGTACTTC.

This clone occurred a few times. The gene calls are TRBV5-1 and TRBJ2-1; 9 nucleotides align to TRBD2. Germline CDR1 is SGHRS and CDR2 is YFSETQ. V dropped 4 bases and J dropped 4; count of bases not matched to a gene: 6. This CDR3 contains 15 residues. The CDR3 is CASSPRTSAYNEQFF. DNA for the CDR3: TGCGCCAGCAGCCCGCGGACTAGCGCGTACAATGAGCAGTTCTTC.

The V and J genes are TRBV5-4 and TRBJ1-5; 10 nucleotides match TRBD1. The CDR3 sequence is 14 residues long. Germline lookup yields CDR1 SGHNT and CDR2 YYREEE (reference sequence). The V gene end was trimmed by 4 bases and the J gene end by 5 bases; junction bases not matched to a gene: 3. Here the CDR3 DNA reads TGTGCCAGCAGCGACAGGGGGCTTGATCAGCCCCAGCATTTT. Encoded protein: CASSDRGLDQPQHF.

The J gene is TRBJ1-5, the V gene TRBV6-4; D might be TRBD1 (5 bases). Germline CDR1 MRHNA, CDR2 SNTAGT. The CDR3 has 13 residues. Trimming stripped 3 bases from V and 6 bases from J, with 9 bases between. The CDR3 coding sequence is TGTGCCAGCAGTGAAGTAAGGGGTCAGCCCCAGCATTTT. This gives the protein CASSEVRGQPQHF.

The J gene is TRBJ2-7, the V gene TRBV7-3; TRBD1 matches 7 bases. The CDR3 spans 15 residues. The germline V gene encodes CDR1 SGHTA and CDR2 FQGTGA. The J segment lost 2 bases and the V segment lost 0 bases, leaving 4 bases of the junction unmatched. CDR3 in amino acids: CASSLTGGTTYEQYF. For the CDR3, the DNA is TGTGCCAGCAGCTTAACAGGGGGCACCACCTACGAGCAGTACTTC.